The 13 T cell receptor beta chains in this list originate from one sample, sequenced in a study of T cells after yellow fever vaccination. TCRdb ran MiXCR on the 5' RACE reads and lists one entry per CDR3 protein. The sample shows 300,000 to 350,000 distinct CDR3 sequences, around 8.1% of them seen only once. The sequenced sample was PBMCs, obtained more than 40 days after the first yellow fever vaccination. All receptors derive from a man aged 18 to 29 who received the YFV17D yellow fever vaccine.

CDR3 sequence: CATSRGSVGEGEKLFF. Written as DNA, the CDR3 is TGTGCCACCAGCAGGGGCTCGGTAGGAGAAGGAGAAAAACTGTTTTTT. This chain joins TRBV15 and TRBJ1-4; no reliable D call. The germline CDR1 and CDR2 sequences are LNHNV and YYDKDF (reference sequence). This CDR3 region has 16 residues. Trimming took 3 bases from V and 8 from J, leaving 19 bases between them.

This clonotype occurred a few times. V and J are TRBV7-9 and TRBJ1-5; the D is unclear. V lost 5 bases to trimming and J lost 6 bases, with 14 bases between them. CDR1 and CDR2 (germline): SEHNR, FQNEAQ (reference sequence). This CDR3 is 14 amino acids long. CDR3: CASSGWGVGQPQHF. The CDR3, as DNA: TGTGCCAGCAGCGGGTGGGGTGTTGGTCAGCCCCAGCATTTT.

The CDR3 nucleotides read TGTGCCAGCAGTCAGCTACCCGGCCAAGCGGTGACAGATACGCAGTATTTT. Amino acids: CASSQLPGQAVTDTQYF. The chain combines TRBV28 with TRBJ2-3; possibly TRBD2 for D (5 bases). The CDR3 contains 17 residues. Germline CDR1 MDHEN, CDR2 SYDVKM. Trimming stripped 5 bases from V and 3 bases from J, with 21 bases between.

The table lists this clonotype with many counts. V and J are TRBV5-1 and TRBJ1-4, with D perhaps matching TRBD1 (5 bases). V was cut by 4 bases and J by 3 bases, with 13 bases left in between. The CDR3 length is 15 residues. The germline gives CDR1 SGHRS, CDR2 YFSETQ. The CDR3 spells CASSPGGSANEKLFF. The CDR3 nucleotides read TGCGCCAGCAGCCCGGGGGGGTCAGCTAATGAAAAACTGTTTTTT.

CDR3 DNA: TGTGCCAGCAGGCTTCGACAGGGGGCGTGCGAGCAGTACGTC. Its protein product is CASRLRQGACEQYV. The chain uses TRBV5-4 and TRBJ2-7; 10 bases are shared with TRBD1. This CDR3 comprises 14 residues. Losses at the gene ends were 5 bases for V and 6 bases for J; bases not matched to a gene: 8. Germline loops: CDR1 SGHNT, CDR2 YYREEE (reference sequence).

This clonotype was counted a few times. The V gene is TRBV18, the J gene TRBJ1-2; TRBD1 matches at 7 bases. J lost 4 bases, V lost 6 bases, and 20 bases had no gene match. Per the germline V gene, CDR1 is KGHSH and CDR2 is LQKENI. The CDR3 covers 18 residues. The CDR3, as DNA: TGTGCCAGCTCGCTCCTCCTTCCCGGGACAGAATCTGGCTATGGCTACACCTTC. Translated, it gives CASSLLLPGTESGYGYTF.

This chain uses TRBV7-8 with TRBJ2-7, with D tentatively TRBD1 (6 bases). The V end was cut by 5 bases, the J end by 3 bases, with 8 bases between. CDR3 length equals 12 residues. CDR1 and CDR2 (germline): SGHVS, FQNEAQ. The DNA of the CDR3 is TGTGCCAGCAGCCGGGACAACTACGAGCAGTACTTC. The encoded protein is CASSRDNYEQYF.

This clonotype was recorded at least ten times. This chain joins TRBV7-9 and TRBJ1-2, with D unclear. This CDR3 has 15 residues. The V gene's germline CDR1 is SEHNR and CDR2 FQNEAQ (reference sequence). The germline V and J ends were trimmed by 7 bases and 8 bases, with 23 bases remaining between them. This CDR3 reads CASIGSGRIIEGYTF. CDR3 nucleotides: TGTGCCAGCATCGGATCGGGCCGAATTATTGAGGGCTACACCTTC.

This clonotype showed up many times. The chain combines TRBV6-2 or TRBV6-3 with TRBJ1-2, with unresolved D. V lost 5 bases to trimming and J lost 9 bases, with 16 bases between them. This CDR3 comprises 13 residues. Per germline, CDR1 MNHEY and CDR2 SVGEGT. This CDR3 is CASSDDRDISYTF. For the CDR3, the DNA is TGTGCCAGCAGTGACGACCGTGACATAAGCTACACCTTC.

This clonotype has at least ten counts. The gene calls are TRBV7-6 and TRBJ2-5; D is undetermined. The germline gives CDR1 SGHVS, CDR2 FNYEAQ. Trimming pared 2 bases from V and 0 bases from J, leaving 7 bases between. The CDR3 has 14 amino acids. CDR3 residues: CASSLPSYQETQYF. The CDR3 DNA reads as TGTGCCAGCAGCTTACCCTCGTACCAAGAGACCCAGTACTTC. Based on the CDR3 plus reference TRBV7-6 and TRBJ2-5, the full variable domain is GAGVSQSPRYKVTKRGQDVALRCDPISGHVSLYWYRQALGQGPEFLTYFNYEAQQDKSGLPNDRFSAERPEGSISTLTIQRTEQRDSAMYRCASSLPSYQETQYFGPGTRLLVL.

The chain uses TRBV6-6 and TRBJ2-7; D gene unclear. Germline CDR1 MNHNY, CDR2 SVGAGI (reference sequence). The CDR3 length is 12 residues. Trimming cost V 8 bases and J 5 bases, with 13 bases left between them. As DNA, the CDR3 is TGTGCCAGCTCTTCCGTTTTAGACGAGCAGTACGTC. Its translation: CASSSVLDEQYV.

The chain links TRBV7-2 to TRBJ2-7, with D tentatively TRBD1 or TRBD2 (5 bases each). V lost 5 bases and J lost 5, with 13 bases in between. Germline V gene data show CDR1 as SGHTA and CDR2 as FQGNSA. The CDR3 consists of 13 residues. The CDR3 is CASSPELGDEQYF. In DNA, the CDR3 is TGTGCCAGCAGCCCAGAGTTGGGGGACGAGCAGTACTTC.

V is TRBV19 and J is TRBJ1-1, with a tentative D call TRBD1 (6 bases). The CDR3 runs 15 residues. The germline CDR1 and CDR2 sequences are LNHDA and SQIVND (reference sequence). The V and J ends lost 10 bases and 1 base respectively, with 19 bases between them. CDR3 bases: TGTGCCATTTCACCGACAGGACGAAGGAACACTGAAGCTTTCTTT. Its translation is CAISPTGRRNTEAFF.